This is a list of T cell receptor beta chains from one sample in a study of radiation and T cells in renal cell carcinoma. Here immunoSEQ multiplex PCR was the method, and the copy in TCRdb shows in-frame clones only, minus some. In the table there are around 180,000 clones, around 90% of which are singletons. The material sequenced was blood, taken from a patient whose treatment included radiotherapy and nephrectomy. These receptor sequences come from a woman in her forties or fifties with renal cell carcinoma. Both conserved end residues are part of each CDR3. D genes are given only for firm matches. Part of the rows lack a size; the others show once, few, many or a class for expanded clones.

>TRBV19|NA|NA|TRBJ1-5
TGTGCCAGTAGTTCCAGCGACAGTTATAGCAATCAGCCCCAGCATTTT
CASSSSDSYSNQPQHF
>TRBV5-4|TRBD1|few|TRBJ1-2
TGTGCCAGCAGCGCTGCAACAGGGGATCCCTATGGCTACACCTTC
CASSAATGDPYGYTF
>TRBV2|NA|few|TRBJ2-7
TGTGCCAGCAGGCAGGTTCCCCCAACCGAGCAGTACTTC
CASRQVPPTEQYF
>TRBV5-1|NA|NA|TRBJ1-1
TGCGCCAGCAGCTTGGCTACATCGGGGCGGGGGAACACTGAAGCTTTCTTT
CASSLATSGRGNTEAFF
>TRBV6-5|NA|NA|TRBJ1-3
TGTGCCAGCAGTTTTGGGGGCACTCCTGGAAACACCATATATTTT
CASSFGGTPGNTIYF
>TRBV2|NA|NA|TRBJ1-5
TGTGCCAGCGGGGCAGGGGCTCAGCCCCAGCATTTT
CASGAGAQPQHF
>TRBV5-8|TRBD1|NA|TRBJ2-3
TGTGCCAGCAGCCCTCCGCGAGGGGGCAGAGATACGCAGTATTTT
CASSPPRGGRDTQYF
>TRBV19|NA|NA|TRBJ1-5
TGTGCCAGTAGTCTTCCCTGGGGGGTAAATCAGCCCCAGCATTTT
CASSLPWGVNQPQHF
>TRBV18|TRBD1|few|TRBJ1-5
TGTGCCAGCTCACCATCGACAGGGAGCAATCAGCCCCAGCATTTT
CASSPSTGSNQPQHF
>TRBV11-2|NA|few|TRBJ2-7
TGTGCCAGCGAACGGGTTGGGTTCTACGAGCAGTACTTC
CASERVGFYEQYF
>TRBV12-5|NA|NA|TRBJ2-1
TGTGCTAGTGAGCTCGCGGGGTATGTTGAGCAGTTCTTC
CASELAGYVEQFF
>TRBV6-6|NA|NA|TRBJ2-5
TGTGCCAGCAGTCAAGGAAGGGGGGAGGAGACCCAGTACTTC
CASSQGRGEETQYF
>TRBV19|NA|NA|TRBJ2-5
TGTGCCAGTAGCTTACGGACAGACCAAGAGACCCAGTACTTC
CASSLRTDQETQYF
>TRBV27|NA|NA|TRBJ1-2
TGTGCCAGCAGTTCGAGGGGGTACGACTATGGCTACACCTTC
CASSSRGYDYGYTF
>TRBV25-1|NA|NA|TRBJ1-1
TGTGCCAGCTCGGACATTGTAAACACTGAAGCTTTCTTT
CASSDIVNTEAFF
>TRBV2|NA|NA|TRBJ1-5
TGTGCCAGCAGTGAATGGACAGTGAGCAATCAGCCCCAGCATTTT
CASSEWTVSNQPQHF
>TRBV2|NA|NA|TRBJ2-7
TGTGCCAGCAGTGATTTGGCCGCCTACGAGCAGTACTTC
CASSDLAAYEQYF
>TRBV7-9|TRBD1|NA|TRBJ2-3
TGTGCCAGCAGCTTATTGTCACCGGGACAGGGGGGGGATACGCAGTATTTT
CASSLLSPGQGGDTQYF
>TRBV9|NA|NA|TRBJ2-1
TGTGCCAGCAGCGTAGGTAAGGGCCGGGTATCTGAGCAGTTCTTC
CASSVGKGRVSEQFF
>TRBV7-9|TRBD1|NA|TRBJ1-4
TGTGCCAGCAGCGGGGGACAGGGAAGTGGAAATGAAAAACTGTTTTTT
CASSGGQGSGNEKLFF
>TRBV5-1|TRBD2|NA|TRBJ2-3
TGCGCCAGCAGCTTACTTCGACTAGCGGGGCGCACAGATACGCAGTATTTT
CASSLLRLAGRTDTQYF
>TRBV2|NA|NA|TRBJ1-4
TGTGCCAGCAGTGAAGGCGGTCCAACTAATGAAAAACTGTTTTTT
CASSEGGPTNEKLFF
>TRBV30|NA|NA|TRBJ1-3
TGTGCCTGGATGGGAGGGGCTGGAAACACCATATATTTT
CAWMGGAGNTIYF
>TRBV19|NA|NA|TRBJ2-2
TGTGCCAGTATCACCGGGACAACTGGAGGGGAGCTGTTTTTT
CASITGTTGGELFF
>TRBV6-1|NA|NA|TRBJ2-6
TGTGCCAGCACCCGCTCTGGGGCCAACGTCCTGACTTTC
CASTRSGANVLTF
>TRBV11-3|NA|once|TRBJ2-2
TGTGCCAGCAGTCCCGCCTTGACAACGAACACCGGGGAGCTGTTTTTT
CASSPALTTNTGELFF
>TRBV18|NA|NA|TRBJ1-1
TGTGCCAGCTCACCAGGAGGGCCGAACACTGAAGCTTTCTTT
CASSPGGPNTEAFF
>TRBV5-4|NA|NA|TRBJ1-6
TGTGCCAGCAGCCTATACAAGGGTAAAAATTCACCCCTCCACTTT
CASSLYKGKNSPLHF
>TRBV6-1|TRBD2|NA|TRBJ2-1
TGTGCCAGCAGTGAGTGGGCGGGGGGGCCGGTTGAGCAGTTCTTC
CASSEWAGGPVEQFF
>TRBV5-1|NA|NA|TRBJ2-5
TGCGCCAGCAGCTTGTCTCTGGCCAGGCAAGAGACCCAGTACTTC
CASSLSLARQETQYF
>TRBV19|NA|NA|TRBJ2-3
TGTGCCAGTAGTATAACGGCTAGCACAGATACGCAGTATTTT
CASSITASTDTQYF